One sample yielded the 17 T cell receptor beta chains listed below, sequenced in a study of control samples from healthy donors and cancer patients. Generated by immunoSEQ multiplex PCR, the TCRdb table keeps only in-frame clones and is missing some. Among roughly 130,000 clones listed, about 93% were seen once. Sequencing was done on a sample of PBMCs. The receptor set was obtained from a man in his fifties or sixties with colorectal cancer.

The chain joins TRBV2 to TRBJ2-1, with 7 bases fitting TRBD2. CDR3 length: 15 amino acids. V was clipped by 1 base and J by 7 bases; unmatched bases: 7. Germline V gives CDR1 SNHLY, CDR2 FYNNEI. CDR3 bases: TGTGCCAGCAGTGAAGAGCTAGCGGTCCTGAATGAGCAGTTCTTC. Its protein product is CASSEELAVLNEQFF.

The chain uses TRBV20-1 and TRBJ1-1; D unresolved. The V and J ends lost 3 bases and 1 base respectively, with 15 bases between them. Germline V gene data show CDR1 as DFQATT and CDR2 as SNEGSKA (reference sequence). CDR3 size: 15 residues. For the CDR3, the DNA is TGCAGTGCTAGTGTGGCTGGGGTCAGGAACACTGAAGCTTTCTTT. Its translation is CSASVAGVRNTEAFF.

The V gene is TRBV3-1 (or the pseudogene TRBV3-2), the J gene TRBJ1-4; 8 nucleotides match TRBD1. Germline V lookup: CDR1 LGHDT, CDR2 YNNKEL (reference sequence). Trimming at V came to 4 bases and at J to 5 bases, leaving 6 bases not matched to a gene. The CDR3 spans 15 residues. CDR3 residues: CASSPRQGINEKLFF. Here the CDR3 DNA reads TGTGCCAGCAGCCCCCGACAGGGGATAAATGAAAAACTGTTTTTT.

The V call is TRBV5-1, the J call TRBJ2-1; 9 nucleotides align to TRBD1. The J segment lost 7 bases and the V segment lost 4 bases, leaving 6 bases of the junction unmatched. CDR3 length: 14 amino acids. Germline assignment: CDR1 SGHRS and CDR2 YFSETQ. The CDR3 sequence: CASSPWTGENEQFF. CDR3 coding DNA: TGCGCCAGCAGCCCGTGGACAGGGGAGAATGAGCAGTTCTTC. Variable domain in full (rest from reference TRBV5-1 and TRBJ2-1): KAGVTQTPRYLIKTRGQQVTLSCSPISGHRSVSWYQQTPGQGLQFLFEYFSETQRNKGNFPGRFSGRQFSNSRSEMNVSTLELGDSALYLCASSPWTGENEQFFGPGTRLTVL.

The chain's CDR3 is CATGDRATGELFF. CDR3 DNA: TGTGCCACCGGGGACAGAGCGACCGGGGAGCTGTTTTTT. This chain uses TRBV27 with TRBJ2-2, with 7 bases lining up with TRBD1. CDR3 length: 13 residues. The ends lost 10 bases at V and 5 bases at J; junction bases unmatched: 7. Germline-derived CDR1 and CDR2 are MNHEY and SMNVEV (reference sequence).

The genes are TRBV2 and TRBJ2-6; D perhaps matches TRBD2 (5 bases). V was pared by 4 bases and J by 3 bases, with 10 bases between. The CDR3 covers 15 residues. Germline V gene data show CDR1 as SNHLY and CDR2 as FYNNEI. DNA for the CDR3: TGTGCCAGCAGTGTCCAGGCGGGTGGGGCCAACGTCCTGACTTTC. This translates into CASSVQAGGANVLTF. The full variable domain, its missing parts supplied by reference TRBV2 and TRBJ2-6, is EPEVTQTPSHQVTQMGQEVILRCVPISNHLYFYWYRQILGQKVEFLVSFYNNEISEKSEIFDDQFSVERPDGSNFTLKIRSTKLEDSAMYFCASSVQAGGANVLTFGAGSRLTVL.

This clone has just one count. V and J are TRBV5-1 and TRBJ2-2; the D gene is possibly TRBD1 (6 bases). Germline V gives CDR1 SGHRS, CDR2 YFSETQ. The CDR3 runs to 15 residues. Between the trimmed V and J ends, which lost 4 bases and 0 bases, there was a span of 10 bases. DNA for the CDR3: TGCGCCAGCAGCCGAGGGGGTTCGAACACCGGGGAGCTGTTTTTT. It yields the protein CASSRGGSNTGELFF.

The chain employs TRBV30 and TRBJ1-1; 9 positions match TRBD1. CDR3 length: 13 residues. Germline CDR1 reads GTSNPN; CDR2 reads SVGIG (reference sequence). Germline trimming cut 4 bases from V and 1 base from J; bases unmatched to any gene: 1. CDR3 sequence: CAWTGQGNTEAFF. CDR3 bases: TGTGCCTGGACGGGACAGGGGAACACTGAAGCTTTCTTT.

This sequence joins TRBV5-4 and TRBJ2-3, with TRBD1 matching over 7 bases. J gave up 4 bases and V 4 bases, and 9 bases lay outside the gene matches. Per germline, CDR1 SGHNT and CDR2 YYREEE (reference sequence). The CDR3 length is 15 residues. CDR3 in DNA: TGTGCCAGCAGCCCACGACAGGGTGCAGCAGATACGCAGTATTTT. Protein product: CASSPRQGAADTQYF.

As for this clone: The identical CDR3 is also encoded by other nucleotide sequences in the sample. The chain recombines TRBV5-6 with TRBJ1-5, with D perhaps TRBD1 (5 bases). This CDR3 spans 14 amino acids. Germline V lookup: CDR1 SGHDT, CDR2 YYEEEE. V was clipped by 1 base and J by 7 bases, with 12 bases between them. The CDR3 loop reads CASSLWGRGQPQHF. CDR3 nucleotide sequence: TGTGCCAGCAGCTTGTGGGGTCGGGGGCAGCCCCAGCATTTT.

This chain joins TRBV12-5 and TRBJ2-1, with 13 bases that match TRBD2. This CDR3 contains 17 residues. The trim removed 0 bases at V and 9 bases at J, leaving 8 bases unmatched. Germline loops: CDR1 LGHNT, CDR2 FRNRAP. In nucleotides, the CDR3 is TGTGCTAGTGGTTTGGTACGGACTAGCGGGGGCCCGGGTGAGCAGTTCTTC. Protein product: CASGLVRTSGGPGEQFF.

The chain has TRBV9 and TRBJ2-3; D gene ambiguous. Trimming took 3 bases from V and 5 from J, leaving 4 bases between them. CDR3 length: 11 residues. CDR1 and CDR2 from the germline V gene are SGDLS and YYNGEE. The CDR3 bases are TGTGCCAGCAGCGCCCAAGATACGCAGTATTTT. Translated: CASSAQDTQYF.

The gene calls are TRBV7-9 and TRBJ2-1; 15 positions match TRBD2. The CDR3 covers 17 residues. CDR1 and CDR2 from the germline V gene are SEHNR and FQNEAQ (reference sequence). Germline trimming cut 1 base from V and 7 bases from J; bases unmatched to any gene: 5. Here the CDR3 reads CASSLEGLAGGRNEQFF. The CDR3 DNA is TGTGCCAGCAGCTTAGAAGGACTAGCGGGGGGGAGGAATGAGCAGTTCTTC.

In nucleotides, the CDR3 is TGTGCCAGCAGTTTAGTTGGGACAGGGTACCCGAACACCGGGGAGCTGTTTTTT. It specifies CASSLVGTGYPNTGELFF. The chain recombines TRBV27 with TRBJ2-2; 9 nucleotides align to TRBD1. The CDR3 is 18 residues long. Trimming removed 2 bases from V and 0 bases from J; junction bases left unmatched: 7. Germline V gene lookup returns CDR1 MNHEY and CDR2 SMNVEV (reference sequence).

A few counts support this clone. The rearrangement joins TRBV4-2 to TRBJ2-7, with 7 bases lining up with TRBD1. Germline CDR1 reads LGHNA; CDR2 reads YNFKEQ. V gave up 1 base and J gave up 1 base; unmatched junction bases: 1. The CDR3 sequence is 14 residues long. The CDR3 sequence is CASSQGQGSYEQYF. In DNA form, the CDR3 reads TGTGCCAGCAGCCAAGGACAGGGTTCCTACGAGCAGTACTTC.

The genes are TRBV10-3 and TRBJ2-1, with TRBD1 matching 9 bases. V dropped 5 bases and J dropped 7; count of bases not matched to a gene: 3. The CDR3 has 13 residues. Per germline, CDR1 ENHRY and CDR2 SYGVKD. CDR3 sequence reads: CAISIGQGNEQFF. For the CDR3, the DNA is TGTGCCATCAGTATTGGACAGGGGAATGAGCAGTTCTTC.

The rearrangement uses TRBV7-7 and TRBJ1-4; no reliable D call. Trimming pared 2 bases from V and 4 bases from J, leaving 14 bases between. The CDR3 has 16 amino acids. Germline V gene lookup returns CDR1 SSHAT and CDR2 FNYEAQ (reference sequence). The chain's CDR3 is CASSLRSSRVNEKLFF. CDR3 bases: TGTGCCAGCAGCTTAAGGTCGAGTAGGGTTAATGAAAAACTGTTTTTT. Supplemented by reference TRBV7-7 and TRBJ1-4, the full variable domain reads GAGVSQSPRYKVTKRGQDVTLRCDPISSHATLYWYQQALGQGPEFLTYFNYEAQPDKSGLPSDRFSAERPEGSISTLTIQRTEQRDSAMYRCASSLRSSRVNEKLFFGSGTQLSVL.